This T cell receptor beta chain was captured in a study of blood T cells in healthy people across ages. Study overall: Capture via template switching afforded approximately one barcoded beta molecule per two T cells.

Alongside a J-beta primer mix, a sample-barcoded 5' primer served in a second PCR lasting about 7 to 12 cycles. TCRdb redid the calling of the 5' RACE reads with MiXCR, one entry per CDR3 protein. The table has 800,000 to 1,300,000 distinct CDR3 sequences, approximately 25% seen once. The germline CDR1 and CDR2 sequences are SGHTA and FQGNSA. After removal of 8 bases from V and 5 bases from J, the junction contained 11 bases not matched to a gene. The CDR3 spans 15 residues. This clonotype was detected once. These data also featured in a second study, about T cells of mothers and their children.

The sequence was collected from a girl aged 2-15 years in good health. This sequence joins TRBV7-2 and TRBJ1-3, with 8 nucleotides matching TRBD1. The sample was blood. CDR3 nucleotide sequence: TGTGCCAGCGGCGCCCAGGGGGCCTCAAGAAACACCATATATTTT. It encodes CASGAQGASRNTIYF.